The TCR beta chain under discussion was sequenced for a study of T-cell reconstitution after alpha-beta-depleted transplantation in children. CDR1 and CDR2 (germline): MNHEY, SMNVEV (reference sequence). V lost 1 base and J lost 6, with 19 bases in between. CDR3 length: 17 residues. As for this clonotype: Its matching antigen is unknown.

The authors prepared the TCRbeta library with unique molecular identifiers. TCRdb fed the PCR reads into MiXCR, producing one record per CDR3 protein. The sample holds hundreds of thousands of distinct CDR3 sequences, 10% to 15% seen once. Study findings and constraints: Diversity of TCRbeta at day 60 was high in some patients, arising from surviving recipient T cells and thymic progenitors. Counts and diversity of T cells one year after transplant came mostly from newly produced T cells.

The sequence was obtained from a male patient younger than 18 who had a stem cell transplant for acute myeloid leukemia, so the T cells may come from the graft donor. The rearrangement joins TRBV27 to TRBJ2-1; perhaps TRBD2 as D (6 bases). The specimen was PBMCs, mostly from graft donor cells, collected 360 days after TCRalphabeta/CD19-depleted stem cell transplant. The CDR3 coding sequence is TGTGCCAGCAGTTTATGGTCCGGGACTGTTTATCTCAATGAGCAGTTCTTC. Translated, it gives CASSLWSGTVYLNEQFF.